This T cell receptor (beta chain) was found in a study of Graves' ophthalmopathy and Graves' hyperthyroidism. Transcripts of RNA were the source for amplifying TCR beta CDR3 regions. Amplification began with first-round RT-PCR using HTBI primers, then second-round multiplex PCR was performed. One entry per CDR3 protein, called by TCRdb with MiXCR from the multiplex PCR reads. The sample yields roughly 14,000 distinct CDR3 sequences, roughly 45% seen once. The J segment lost 3 bases and the V segment lost 5 bases, leaving 13 bases of the junction unmatched. Per germline, CDR1 DFQATT and CDR2 SNEGSKA (reference sequence). This CDR3 is 15 amino acids long.

The source is a woman in her 30s with Graves' ophthalmopathy. The source material was peripheral blood. V and J are TRBV20-1 and TRBJ2-7, with 7 bases fitting TRBD2. CDR3 nucleotide sequence: TGCAGTGCTGACGACTGGCGGGAGATTCACTACGAGCAGTACTTC. Residues: CSADDWREIHYEQYF.